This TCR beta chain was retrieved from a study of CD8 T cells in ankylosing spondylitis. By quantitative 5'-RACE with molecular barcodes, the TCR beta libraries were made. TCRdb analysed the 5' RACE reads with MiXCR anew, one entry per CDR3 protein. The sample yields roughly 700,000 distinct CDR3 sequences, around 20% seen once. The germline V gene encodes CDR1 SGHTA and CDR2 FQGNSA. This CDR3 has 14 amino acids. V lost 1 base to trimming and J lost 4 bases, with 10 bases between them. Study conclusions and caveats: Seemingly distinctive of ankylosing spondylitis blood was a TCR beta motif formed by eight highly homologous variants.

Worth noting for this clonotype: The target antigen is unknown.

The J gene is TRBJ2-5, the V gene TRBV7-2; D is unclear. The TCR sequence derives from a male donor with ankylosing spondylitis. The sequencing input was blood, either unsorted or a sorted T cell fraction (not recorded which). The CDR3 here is CASSLEWHLETQYF. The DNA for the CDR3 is TGTGCCAGCAGCTTAGAATGGCACCTAGAGACCCAGTACTTC.